This T cell receptor (beta chain) was sequenced for a study of shared clonotypes between healthy human individuals. The wider study: There were three CD4 naive, three CD4 memory, two CD8 naive and one CD8 memory plates per donor.

General study results and limits: Sampling covered nothing but blood. Tissue TCR repertoires likely differ from those found in blood. Among non-shared clonotypes, generation probabilities were lower than among those shared by all four donors.

Sequenced by immunoSEQ multiplex PCR; TCRdb stores in-frame clones only, minus some. The top ten clones hold 0.1% to 0.15% of a sample with some 2.1 million clones, approximately 95% of them seen once. A note on this clone: The antigen is unknown.

CDR1 and CDR2 (germline): SGDLS, YYNGEE. The CDR3 contains 16 residues. Trimming cost V 4 bases and J 10 bases, with 21 bases left between them. Sequencing input: naive CD4+ T cells sorted from blood. As to subset: CD45RA+ positively selected. V is TRBV9 and J is TRBJ1-6; no definite D call. This clonotype was sampled from a man younger than 35 in good health. This CDR3 reads CASSPVPGRPGSPLHF. DNA of the CDR3: TGTGCCAGCAGCCCCGTCCCTGGCAGGCCTGGCTCACCCCTCCACTTT.